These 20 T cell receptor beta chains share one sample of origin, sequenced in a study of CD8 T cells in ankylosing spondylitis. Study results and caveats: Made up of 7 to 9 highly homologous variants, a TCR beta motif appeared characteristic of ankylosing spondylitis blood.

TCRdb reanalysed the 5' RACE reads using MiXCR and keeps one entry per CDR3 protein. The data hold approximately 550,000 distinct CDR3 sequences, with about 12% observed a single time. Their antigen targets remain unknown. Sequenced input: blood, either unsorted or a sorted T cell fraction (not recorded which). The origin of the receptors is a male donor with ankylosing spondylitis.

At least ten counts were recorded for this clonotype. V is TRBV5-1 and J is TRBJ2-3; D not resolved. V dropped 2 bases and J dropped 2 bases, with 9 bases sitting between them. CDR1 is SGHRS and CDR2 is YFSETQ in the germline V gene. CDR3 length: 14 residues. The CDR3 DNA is TGCGCCAGCAGCTTCGAACTCAACACAGATACGCAGTATTTT. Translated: CASSFELNTDTQYF.

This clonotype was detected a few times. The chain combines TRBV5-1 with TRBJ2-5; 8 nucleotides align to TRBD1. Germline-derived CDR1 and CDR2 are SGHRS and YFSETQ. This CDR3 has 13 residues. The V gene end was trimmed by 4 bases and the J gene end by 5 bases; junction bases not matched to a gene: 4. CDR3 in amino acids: CASSQGAQETQYF. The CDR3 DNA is TGCGCCAGCAGCCAGGGGGCCCAGGAGACCCAGTACTTC.

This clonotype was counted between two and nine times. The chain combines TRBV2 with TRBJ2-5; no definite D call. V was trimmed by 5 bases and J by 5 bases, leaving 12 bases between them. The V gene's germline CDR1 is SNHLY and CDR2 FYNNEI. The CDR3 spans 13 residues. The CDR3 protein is CASSQGLRETQYF. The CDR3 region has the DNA TGTGCCAGCAGTCAAGGGCTTCGGGAGACCCAGTACTTC. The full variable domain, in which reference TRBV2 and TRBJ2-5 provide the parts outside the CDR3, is EPEVTQTPSHQVTQMGQEVILRCVPISNHLYFYWYRQILGQKVEFLVSFYNNEISEKSEIFDDQFSVERPDGSNFTLKIRSTKLEDSAMYFCASSQGLRETQYFGPGTRLLVL.

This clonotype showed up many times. This CDR3 is CSASNLGQTNEKLFF. In DNA, the CDR3 is TGCAGTGCTAGTAACCTGGGACAAACCAATGAAAAACTGTTTTTT. The J gene is TRBJ1-4, the V gene TRBV20-1; perhaps TRBD1 as D (6 bases). The germline V gene has CDR1 DFQATT and CDR2 SNEGSKA (reference sequence). V dropped 3 bases and J dropped 5 bases, with 16 bases sitting between them. The CDR3 covers 15 residues.

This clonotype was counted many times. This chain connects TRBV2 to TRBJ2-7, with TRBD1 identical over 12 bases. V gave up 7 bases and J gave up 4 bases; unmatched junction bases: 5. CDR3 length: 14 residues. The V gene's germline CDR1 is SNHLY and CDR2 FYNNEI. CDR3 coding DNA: TGTGCCAGCAACCGGGACAGGGGGCCGTACGAGCAGTACTTC. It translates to CASNRDRGPYEQYF.

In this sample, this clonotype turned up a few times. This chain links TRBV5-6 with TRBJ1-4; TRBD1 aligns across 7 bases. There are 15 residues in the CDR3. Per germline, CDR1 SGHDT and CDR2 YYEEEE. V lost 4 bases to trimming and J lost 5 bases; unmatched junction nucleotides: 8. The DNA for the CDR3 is TGTGCCAGCAGCCTCCGACAGGGTTGGAATGAAAAACTGTTTTTT. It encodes CASSLRQGWNEKLFF.

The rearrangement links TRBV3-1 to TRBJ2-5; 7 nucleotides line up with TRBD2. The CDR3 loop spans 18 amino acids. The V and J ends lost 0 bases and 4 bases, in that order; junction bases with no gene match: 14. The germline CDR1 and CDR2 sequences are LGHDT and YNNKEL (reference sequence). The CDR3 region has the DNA TGTGCCAGCAGCCAAGACCTAGCGGAACCACCATTGCTAGAGACCCAGTACTTC. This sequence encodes CASSQDLAEPPLLETQYF.

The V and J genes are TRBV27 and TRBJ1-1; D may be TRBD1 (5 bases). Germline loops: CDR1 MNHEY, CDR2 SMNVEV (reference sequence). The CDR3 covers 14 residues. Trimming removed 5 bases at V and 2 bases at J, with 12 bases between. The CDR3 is CASSPGTDNTEAFF. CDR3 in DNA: TGTGCCAGCAGTCCCGGGACGGATAACACTGAAGCTTTCTTT.

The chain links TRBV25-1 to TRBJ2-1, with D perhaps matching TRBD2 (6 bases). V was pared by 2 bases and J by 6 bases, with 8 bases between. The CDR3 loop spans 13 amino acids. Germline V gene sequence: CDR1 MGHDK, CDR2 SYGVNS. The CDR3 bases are TGTGCCAGCAGTGAAGGGACTGTCAATGAGCAGTTCTTC. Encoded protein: CASSEGTVNEQFF.

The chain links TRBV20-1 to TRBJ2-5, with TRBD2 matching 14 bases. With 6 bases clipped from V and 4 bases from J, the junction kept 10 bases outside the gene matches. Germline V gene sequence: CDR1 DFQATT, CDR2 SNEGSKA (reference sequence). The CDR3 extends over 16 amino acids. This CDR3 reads CSARPLTSGRVETQYF. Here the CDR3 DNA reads TGCAGTGCGAGACCCCTGACTAGCGGGAGGGTAGAGACCCAGTACTTC.

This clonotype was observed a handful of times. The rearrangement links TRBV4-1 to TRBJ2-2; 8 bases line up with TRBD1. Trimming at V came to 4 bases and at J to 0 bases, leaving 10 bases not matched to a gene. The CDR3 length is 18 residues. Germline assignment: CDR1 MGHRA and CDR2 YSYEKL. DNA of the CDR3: TGCGCCAGCAGCCCGTCCGACAGGGGCCTCGCGAACACCGGGGAGCTGTTTTTT. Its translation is CASSPSDRGLANTGELFF.

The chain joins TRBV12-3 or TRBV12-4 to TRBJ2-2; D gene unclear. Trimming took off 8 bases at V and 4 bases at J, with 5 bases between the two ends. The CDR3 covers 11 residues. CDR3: CASLFTGELFF. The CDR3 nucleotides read TGTGCCAGCCTTTTCACCGGGGAGCTGTTTTTT.

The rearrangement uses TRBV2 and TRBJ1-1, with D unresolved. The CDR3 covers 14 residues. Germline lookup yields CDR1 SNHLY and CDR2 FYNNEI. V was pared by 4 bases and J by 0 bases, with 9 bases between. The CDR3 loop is CASSVTAMNTEAFF. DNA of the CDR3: TGTGCCAGCAGTGTCACGGCCATGAACACTGAAGCTTTCTTT.

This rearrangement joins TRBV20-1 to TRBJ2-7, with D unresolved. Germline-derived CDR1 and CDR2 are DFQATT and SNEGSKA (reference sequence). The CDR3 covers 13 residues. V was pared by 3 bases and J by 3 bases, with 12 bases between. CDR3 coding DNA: TGCAGTGCTAGTTCGGGTTACTACTACGAGCAGTACTTC. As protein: CSASSGYYYEQYF.

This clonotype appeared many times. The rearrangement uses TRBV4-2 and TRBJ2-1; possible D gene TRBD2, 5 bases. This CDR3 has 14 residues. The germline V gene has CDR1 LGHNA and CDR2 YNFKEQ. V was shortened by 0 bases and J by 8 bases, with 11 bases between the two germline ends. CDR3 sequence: CASSQERGSYEQFF. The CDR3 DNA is TGTGCCAGCAGCCAAGAGCGCGGGTCCTATGAGCAGTTCTTC.

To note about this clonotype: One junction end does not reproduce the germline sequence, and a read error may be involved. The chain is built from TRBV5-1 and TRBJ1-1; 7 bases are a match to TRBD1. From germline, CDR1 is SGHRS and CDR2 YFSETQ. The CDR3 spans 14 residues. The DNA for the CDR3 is TGCGCCAGCAGCCCCTCACAGGGGAACACTGAAGCTGTCTTT. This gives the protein CASSPSQGNTEAVF.

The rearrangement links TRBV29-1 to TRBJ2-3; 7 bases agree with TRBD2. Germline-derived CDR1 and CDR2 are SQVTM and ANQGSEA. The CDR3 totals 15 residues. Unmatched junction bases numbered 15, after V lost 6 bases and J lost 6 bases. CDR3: CSVGGEGIWTDTQYF. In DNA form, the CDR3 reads TGCAGCGTCGGCGGGGAGGGGATCTGGACGGATACGCAGTATTTT.

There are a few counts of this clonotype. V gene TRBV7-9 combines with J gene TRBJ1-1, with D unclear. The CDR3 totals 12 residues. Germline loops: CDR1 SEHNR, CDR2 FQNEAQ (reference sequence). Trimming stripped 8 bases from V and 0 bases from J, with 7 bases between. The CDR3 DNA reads TGTGCCAGCGGGTCTTTGAACACTGAAGCTTTCTTT. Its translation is CASGSLNTEAFF.

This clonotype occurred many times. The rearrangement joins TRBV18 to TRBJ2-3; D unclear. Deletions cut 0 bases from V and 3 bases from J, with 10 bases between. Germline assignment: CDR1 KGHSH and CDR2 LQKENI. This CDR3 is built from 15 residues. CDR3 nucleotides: TGTGCCAGCTCACCACCTTTGGTGGGTACAGATACGCAGTATTTT. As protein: CASSPPLVGTDTQYF. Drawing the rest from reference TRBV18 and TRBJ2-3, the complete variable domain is NAGVMQNPRHLVRRRGQEARLRCSPMKGHSHVYWYRQLPEEGLKFMVYLQKENIIDESGMPKERFSAEFPKEGPSILRIQQVVRGDSAAYFCASSPPLVGTDTQYFGPGTRLTVL.

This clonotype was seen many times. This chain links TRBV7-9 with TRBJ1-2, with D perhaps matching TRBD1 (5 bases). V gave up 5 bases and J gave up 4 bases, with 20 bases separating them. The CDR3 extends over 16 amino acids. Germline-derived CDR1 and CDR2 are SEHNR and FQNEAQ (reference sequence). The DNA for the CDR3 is TGTGCCAGCAGCGATGCGAACAGGATCTGGGGCTATGGCTACACCTTC. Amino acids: CASSDANRIWGYGYTF.